One and the same sample provided the 18 T cell receptor beta chains below, sequenced in a study of Ad26.COV2.S vaccination and SARS-CoV-2 variants. The treatment: roughly 18 received Ad26.COV2.S at low or high dose, single or two shots; about 5 received placebo; per-sample allocation not given. All samples were drawn on day 63, counting from the first vaccine or placebo injection. The table came from immunoSEQ multiplex PCR; TCRdb's copy has only in-frame clones and leaves some out. This sample has 350,000 to 550,000 clones, with roughly 89% found just once. The material was peripheral blood, obtained in a trial of Ad26.COV2.S vaccine versus placebo. These receptors originate from a person between 18 and 60 years old who received the Ad26.COV2.S COVID-19 vaccine or a placebo.

The sample holds a few counts of this clone. The gene calls are TRBV2 and TRBJ1-5; maybe TRBD1 (6 bases). The germline V and J ends were trimmed by 11 bases and 7 bases, with 21 bases remaining between them. The CDR3 has 14 residues. CDR1 and CDR2 from the germline V gene are SNHLY and FYNNEI. The chain's CDR3 is CASTPWGAWQPQHF. CDR3 in DNA: TGTGCCTCCACCCCGTGGGGGGCTTGGCAGCCCCAGCATTTT. Complete variable domain (other parts from reference TRBV2 and TRBJ1-5): EPEVTQTPSHQVTQMGQEVILRCVPISNHLYFYWYRQILGQKVEFLVSFYNNEISEKSEIFDDQFSVERPDGSNFTLKIRSTKLEDSAMYFCASTPWGAWQPQHFGDGTRLSIL.

V is TRBV5-1 and J is TRBJ1-1; 7 bases map to TRBD1. V was clipped by 4 bases and J by 6 bases; unmatched bases: 9. The CDR3 runs 14 residues. Germline V CDR1 and CDR2: SGHRS, YFSETQ. The CDR3 region has the DNA TGCGCCAGCAGCCGACAGGGCGAATCCGCTGAAGCTTTCTTT. The encoded protein is CASSRQGESAEAFF.

The chain couples TRBV5-4 to TRBJ2-3; TRBD2 might be the D (6 bases). Trimming left V 1 base short and J 7 bases short, with 22 bases between. Germline assignment: CDR1 SGHNT and CDR2 YYREEE (reference sequence). CDR3 size: 17 residues. Here the CDR3 DNA reads TGTGCCAGCAGCTTGAACAGTGGAAGGGGCGGGATAAATACGCAGTATTTT. The encoded protein is CASSLNSGRGGINTQYF.

The chain recombines TRBV7-2 with TRBJ2-1; D remains ambiguous. The length of the CDR3 is 14 residues. V was shortened by 3 bases and J by 7 bases, with 13 bases between the two germline ends. The germline CDR1 and CDR2 sequences are SGHTA and FQGNSA. CDR3 in DNA: TGTGCCAGCAGCTTCCACAGAAGTGGAAATGAGCAGTTCTTC. This gives the protein CASSFHRSGNEQFF.

The chain carries TRBV19 and TRBJ1-4; D perhaps matches TRBD1 (6 bases). The CDR3 is made up of 17 amino acids. V was clipped by 5 bases and J by 0 bases, with 16 bases between them. Germline CDR1 reads LNHDA; CDR2 reads SQIVND (reference sequence). The CDR3 DNA reads as TGTGCCAGTAGTTTCGGACAGAAAGCCACAACTAATGAAAAACTGTTTTTT. Protein sequence: CASSFGQKATTNEKLFF.

The chain is built from TRBV6-4 and TRBJ1-1; D gene uncertain. The ends were cut back, 6 bases at V and 0 bases at J, with 8 bases in the middle. This CDR3 contains 13 residues. Germline V gives CDR1 MRHNA, CDR2 SNTAGT. CDR3: CASREKMNTEAFF. The CDR3 bases are TGTGCCAGCAGAGAAAAGATGAACACTGAAGCTTTCTTT.

The V and J genes are TRBV7-7 and TRBJ2-2; D gene ambiguous. Germline V lookup: CDR1 SSHAT, CDR2 FNYEAQ (reference sequence). Trimming pared 7 bases from V and 1 base from J, leaving 16 bases between. This CDR3 has 16 amino acids. CDR3 sequence reads: CASTMRIGLNTGELFF. The DNA for the CDR3 is TGTGCCAGCACCATGCGAATTGGGCTGAACACCGGGGAGCTGTTTTTT.

V gene TRBV5-1 combines with J gene TRBJ1-2; D is perhaps TRBD1 (6 bases). V was cut by 4 bases and J by 5 bases, with 18 bases left in between. This CDR3 contains 15 residues. Germline values: CDR1 SGHRS, CDR2 YFSETQ. CDR3 bases: TGCGCCAGCAGCCCCTCCTTACAGGGAACATATGGCTACACCTTC. This translates into CASSPSLQGTYGYTF.

The rearrangement joins TRBV7-2 to TRBJ2-7; 9 nucleotides agree with TRBD1. The CDR3 consists of 15 residues. Germline loops: CDR1 SGHTA, CDR2 FQGNSA. V was pared by 7 bases and J by 3 bases, with 10 bases of the junction left unmatched. The CDR3 coding sequence is TGTGCCAGCACCCAAGCGCCGGGACAGGGCTACGAGCAGTACTTC. This gives the protein CASTQAPGQGYEQYF.

V gene TRBV14 combines with J gene TRBJ1-3; weak D call: TRBD1 (5 bases). This CDR3 region has 16 residues. In germline, CDR1 is SGHDN, CDR2 FVKESK. Trimming pared 3 bases from V and 4 bases from J, leaving 16 bases between. DNA for the CDR3: TGTGCCAGCAGCCATAAGCACAGGTCGTCGGGAAACACCATATATTTT. Its protein product is CASSHKHRSSGNTIYF.

The rearrangement uses TRBV5-3 and TRBJ2-4, with D tentatively TRBD1 (5 bases). Being an ORF, TRBV5-3 has a function that is uncertain. V lost 5 bases and J 0 bases, leaving 15 bases between the germline ends. The length of the CDR3 is 16 residues. DNA for the CDR3: TGTGCCAGAAGTCACGACAGAGAACTAGCCAAAAACATTCAGTACTTC. Residues: CARSHDRELAKNIQYF.

This clone was seen just once. V and J are TRBV3-1 (or the pseudogene TRBV3-2) and TRBJ1-2, with D hard to call. CDR1 is LGHDT and CDR2 is YNNKEL in the germline V gene (reference sequence). V lost 1 base and J 0 bases, leaving 12 bases between the germline ends. The CDR3 spans 16 residues. As DNA, the CDR3 is TGTGCCAGCAGCCAAGGACTCGCCGGGGCTAACTATGGCTACACCTTC. As protein: CASSQGLAGANYGYTF.

The J gene is TRBJ1-4, the V gene TRBV5-1; 11 positions agree with TRBD1. The CDR3 extends over 15 amino acids. Germline V lookup: CDR1 SGHRS, CDR2 YFSETQ. V lost 4 bases, J lost 7 bases, and 6 bases stayed unmatched. CDR3 sequence: CASSNRDRGIEKLFF. The CDR3 DNA is TGCGCCAGCAGCAACCGGGACAGGGGGATTGAAAAACTGTTTTTT. Full variable domain (outside the CDR3, taken from reference TRBV5-1 and TRBJ1-4): KAGVTQTPRYLIKTRGQQVTLSCSPISGHRSVSWYQQTPGQGLQFLFEYFSETQRNKGNFPGRFSGRQFSNSRSEMNVSTLELGDSALYLCASSNRDRGIEKLFFGSGTQLSVL.

This chain links TRBV7-9 with TRBJ1-4; TRBD1 is a possible D gene (5 bases). The CDR3 length is 16 residues. Germline V gene lookup returns CDR1 SEHNR and CDR2 FQNEAQ (reference sequence). Trimming cost V 5 bases and J 0 bases, with 13 bases left between them. CDR3 sequence reads: CASSPLWGATNEKLFF. CDR3 bases: TGTGCCAGCAGCCCCCTGTGGGGGGCAACTAATGAAAAACTGTTTTTT.

The V and J genes are TRBV4-1 and TRBJ2-7; D gene unclear. V shed 2 bases and J shed 4 bases, with 12 bases lying between them. Per germline, CDR1 MGHRA and CDR2 YSYEKL. The CDR3 loop spans 14 amino acids. CDR3 in amino acids: CASSQLPLSYEQYF. The CDR3 DNA sequence: TGCGCCAGCAGCCAACTACCCCTGAGTTACGAGCAGTACTTC.

The chain is built from TRBV18 and TRBJ2-7; TRBD2 is a possible D gene (6 bases). The CDR3 runs 16 residues. From germline, CDR1 is KGHSH and CDR2 LQKENI. Trimming shortened V by 0 bases and J by 3 bases, and 15 bases separated the two germline ends. CDR3 sequence: CASSPPDLGRDYEQYF. CDR3 DNA sequence: TGTGCCAGCTCACCACCTGACTTAGGGCGGGACTACGAGCAGTACTTC.

V usage is TRBV5-1 and J usage is TRBJ2-5; a weak D match, TRBD1 (6 bases). The V end lost 0 bases, the J end lost 2 bases, and 14 bases lay between the germline ends. The CDR3 runs 16 residues. Germline values: CDR1 SGHRS, CDR2 YFSETQ. The CDR3 protein is CASSLGGNRAQETQYF. In DNA, the CDR3 is TGCGCCAGCAGCTTGGGCGGTAACAGGGCTCAAGAGACCCAGTACTTC.

The J gene is TRBJ1-1, the V gene TRBV27; D uncertain. The CDR3 is 13 amino acids. Trimming took off 6 bases at V and 8 bases at J, with 16 bases between the two ends. Germline-derived CDR1 and CDR2 are MNHEY and SMNVEV (reference sequence). This CDR3 reads CASSQLQTGEAFF. The CDR3 region has the DNA TGTGCCAGCAGCCAACTACAGACGGGAGAAGCTTTCTTT.